Each of the 15 T cell receptor beta chains below was sequenced from the same sample in a study of lymphopenia after photon versus proton radiotherapy. Profiled with immunoSEQ multiplex PCR; TCRdb holds only in-frame clones, not every one. The sample holds more than 45,000 clones, about 92% seen once. This material consisted of peripheral blood, taken from a patient treated with photon-based radiotherapy. Every receptor here comes from a woman in her 40s with cholangiocarcinoma.

The rearrangement uses TRBV19 and TRBJ1-3; 7 bases are shared with TRBD1. J lost 4 bases, V lost 10 bases, and 10 bases had no gene match. Germline V gene sequence: CDR1 LNHDA, CDR2 SQIVND (reference sequence). CDR3 length: 14 amino acids. Here the CDR3 reads CATRTGATGNTIYF. The CDR3 nucleotides read TGTGCCACCAGGACAGGAGCAACCGGAAACACCATATATTTT. The full variable domain, its missing parts supplied by reference TRBV19 and TRBJ1-3, is DGGITQSPKYLFRKEGQNVTLSCEQNLNHDAMYWYRQDPGQGLRLIYYSQIVNDFQKGDIAEGYSVSREKKESFPLTVTSAQKNPTAFYLCATRTGATGNTIYFGEGSWLTVV.

The chain uses TRBV7-6 and TRBJ2-7; TRBD2 aligns across 10 bases. The germline CDR1 and CDR2 sequences are SGHVS and FNYEAQ. V was clipped by 1 base and J by 4 bases; unmatched bases: 7. This CDR3 has 16 amino acids. The CDR3 sequence: CASSLEASGGTYEQYF. In nucleotides, the CDR3 is TGTGCCAGCAGCTTAGAAGCTAGCGGGGGAACATACGAGCAGTACTTC.

V usage is TRBV5-6 and J usage is TRBJ2-2; D perhaps matches TRBD1 (5 bases). The CDR3 is made up of 15 amino acids. CDR1 and CDR2 (germline): SGHDT, YYEEEE. V was shortened by 4 bases and J by 6 bases, with 16 bases between the two germline ends. CDR3 DNA: TGTGCCAGCAGCCCCGAAGGGAAAGGGGCCGGGGAGCTGTTTTTT. Amino acid sequence: CASSPEGKGAGELFF.

This clone was picked up a small number of times. The V and J genes are TRBV5-1 and TRBJ2-1; 9 bases agree with TRBD2. V shed 2 bases and J 7 bases; nucleotides not matched to a gene: 1. From germline, CDR1 is SGHRS and CDR2 YFSETQ. This CDR3 has 13 amino acids. Written as DNA, the CDR3 is TGCGCCAGCAGCTTCACTAGCGGGAATGAGCAGTTCTTC. This gives the protein CASSFTSGNEQFF. Together with reference TRBV5-1 and TRBJ2-1, the CDR3 gives the full variable domain: KAGVTQTPRYLIKTRGQQVTLSCSPISGHRSVSWYQQTPGQGLQFLFEYFSETQRNKGNFPGRFSGRQFSNSRSEMNVSTLELGDSALYLCASSFTSGNEQFFGPGTRLTVL.

J is TRBJ2-5 and V is TRBV5-1, with 9 bases identical to TRBD1. Germline V gene data show CDR1 as SGHRS and CDR2 as YFSETQ. After removal of 0 bases from V and 2 bases from J, the junction contained 5 bases not matched to a gene. CDR3 length: 16 amino acids. In DNA, the CDR3 is TGCGCCAGCAGCTTGGGGGACAGGGCTGGTCAAGAGACCCAGTACTTC. It is translated as CASSLGDRAGQETQYF.

This rearrangement joins TRBV5-6 to TRBJ1-4, with 7 bases fitting TRBD1. CDR1 and CDR2 from the germline V gene are SGHDT and YYEEEE. The CDR3 contains 17 residues. V lost 3 bases to trimming and J lost 5 bases; unmatched junction nucleotides: 13. The CDR3: CASSSQGKRVANEKLFF. The DNA of the CDR3 is TGTGCCAGCAGCTCACAGGGGAAGAGGGTAGCGAATGAAAAACTGTTTTTT.

The chain uses TRBV6-1 and TRBJ2-7, with 8 positions matching TRBD2. This CDR3 region has 12 residues. Germline V CDR1 and CDR2: MNHNS, SASEGT. With 6 bases clipped from V and 6 bases from J, the junction kept 4 bases outside the gene matches. The DNA of the CDR3 is TGTGCCAGCAGGGGCGGGGGGAGCGAGCAGTACTTC. The encoded protein is CASRGGGSEQYF.

This chain uses TRBV6-1 with TRBJ2-7; unclear D gene. The CDR3 loop spans 13 amino acids. Deletions cut 5 bases from V and 1 base from J, with 9 bases between. Per the germline V gene, CDR1 is MNHNS and CDR2 is SASEGT. CDR3: CASSKDVSYEQYF. CDR3 DNA sequence: TGTGCCAGCAGTAAAGACGTATCCTACGAGCAGTACTTC.

The chain uses TRBV6-5 and TRBJ2-3, with a possible D match to TRBD1 (6 bases). The CDR3 is 13 amino acids. Trimming shortened V by 4 bases and J by 6 bases, and 11 bases separated the two germline ends. Germline V gives CDR1 MNHEY, CDR2 SVGAGI. In nucleotides, the CDR3 is TGTGCCAGCAGTTCCACAGGGTCGGATACGCAGTATTTT. Amino acids: CASSSTGSDTQYF.

The rearrangement links TRBV10-2 to TRBJ1-1; D perhaps matches TRBD1 (6 bases). Germline V gene lookup returns CDR1 WSHSY and CDR2 SAAADI. The CDR3 has 13 amino acids. V shed 2 bases and J shed 5 bases, with 9 bases lying between them. For the CDR3, the DNA is TGCGCCAGCAGTGAGACAGGGCGGACTGAAGCTTTCTTT. Translated, it gives CASSETGRTEAFF.

This clone was seen a single time. The chain uses TRBV28 and TRBJ1-4; TRBD1 is a possible D gene (5 bases). This CDR3 is 18 amino acids long. Trimming removed 3 bases from V and 3 bases from J, with 20 bases in between. Per the germline V gene, CDR1 is MDHEN and CDR2 is SYDVKM. This CDR3 is CASSFGPVRGVSNEKLFF. The DNA for the CDR3 is TGTGCCAGCAGTTTTGGGCCAGTACGGGGGGTGTCTAATGAAAAACTGTTTTTT.

In DNA form, the CDR3 reads TGTGCAAGTCGCCTATTCCTCCCGAAAGCGAAACGGTTCTTC. This sequence encodes CASRLFLPKAKRFF. V usage is TRBV12-2 and J usage is TRBJ2-1; the table's D gene call, TRBD2, was not cross checked with the DNA. TRBV12-2 is an annotated pseudogene. The CDR3 has 14 residues.

The rearrangement uses TRBV5-1 and TRBJ1-1, with 7 bases lining up with TRBD1. Germline CDR1 SGHRS, CDR2 YFSETQ. The CDR3 has 14 amino acids. J gave up 7 bases and V 3 bases, and 9 bases lay outside the gene matches. The CDR3 nucleotides read TGCGCCAGCAGCTCCCGGGACAGCCGACTTGAAGCTTTCTTT. Translation: CASSSRDSRLEAFF.

The chain carries TRBV15 and TRBJ1-4; TRBD1 matches 11 bases. Germline V gives CDR1 LNHNV, CDR2 YYDKDF (reference sequence). The CDR3 runs 16 residues. J gave up 7 bases and V 2 bases, and 6 bases lay outside the gene matches. As DNA, the CDR3 is TGTGCCACCAGCAGACCGGGACAGGGGGTGGGTGAAAAACTGTTTTTT. This codes for CATSRPGQGVGEKLFF.

The chain uses TRBV27 and TRBJ2-7, with D perhaps matching TRBD1 or TRBD2 (5 bases each). Looked up from germline, CDR1 is MNHEY and CDR2 is SMNVEV (reference sequence). The CDR3 consists of 17 residues. With 6 bases removed from V and 1 base from J, the gap between germline ends came to 22 bases. For the CDR3, the DNA is TGTGCCAGCAGGCCCCCTCAGAGCGGTGGGGCATCCTACGAGCAGTACTTC. It codes for CASRPPQSGGASYEQYF.